This T cell receptor (beta chain) was sequenced for a study of T-cell memory formation after mild COVID-19. TCRdb passed the 5' RACE reads through MiXCR, listing each CDR3 protein once. The sample holds approximately 150,000 distinct CDR3 sequences, about 15% seen once. J gave up 12 bases and V 6 bases, and 16 bases lay outside the gene matches. CDR3 size: 14 residues. Germline V lookup: CDR1 LNHDA, CDR2 SQIVND (reference sequence). The source material was PBMCs or a T cell subset sorted from them (not recorded which). V is TRBV19 and J is TRBJ1-2; TRBD1 aligns across 7 bases. The sequence was obtained from an adult woman who had mild COVID-19 (a few samples of this study predate the infection). Cell type and time point are not known. CDR3 sequence reads: CASSPTDRSNVNTF. In DNA form, the CDR3 reads TGTGCCAGTAGCCCGACGGACAGGAGTAATGTCAACACCTTC. Complete variable domain (other parts from reference TRBV19 and TRBJ1-2): DGGITQSPKYLFRKEGQNVTLSCEQNLNHDAMYWYRQDPGQGLRLIYYSQIVNDFQKGDIAEGYSVSREKKESFPLTVTSAQKNPTAFYLCASSPTDRSNVNTFGSGTRLTVV.